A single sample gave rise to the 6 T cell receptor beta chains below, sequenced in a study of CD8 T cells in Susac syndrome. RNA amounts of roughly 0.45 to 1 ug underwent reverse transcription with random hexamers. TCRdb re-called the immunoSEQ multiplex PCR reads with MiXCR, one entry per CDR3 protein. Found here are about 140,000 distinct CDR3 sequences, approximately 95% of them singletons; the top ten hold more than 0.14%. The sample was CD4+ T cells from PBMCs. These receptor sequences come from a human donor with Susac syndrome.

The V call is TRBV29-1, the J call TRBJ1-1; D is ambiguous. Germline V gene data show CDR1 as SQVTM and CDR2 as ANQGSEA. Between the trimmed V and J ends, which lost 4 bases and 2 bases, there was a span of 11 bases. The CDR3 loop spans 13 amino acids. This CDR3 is CSVVVGANTEAFF. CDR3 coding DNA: TGCAGCGTTGTTGTGGGAGCCAACACTGAAGCTTTCTTT.

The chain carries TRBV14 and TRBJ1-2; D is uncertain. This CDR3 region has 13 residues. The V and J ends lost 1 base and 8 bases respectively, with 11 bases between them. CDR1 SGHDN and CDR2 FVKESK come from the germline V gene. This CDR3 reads CASSQGQRWGYTF. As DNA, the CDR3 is TGTGCCAGCAGCCAAGGCCAGCGGTGGGGCTACACCTTC.

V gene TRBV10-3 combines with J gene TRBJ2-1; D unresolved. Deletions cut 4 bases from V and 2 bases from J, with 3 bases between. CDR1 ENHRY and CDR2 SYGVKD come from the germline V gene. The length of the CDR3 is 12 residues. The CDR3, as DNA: TGTGCCATCAGTGCCACCTACAATGAGCAGTTCTTC. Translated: CAISATYNEQFF.

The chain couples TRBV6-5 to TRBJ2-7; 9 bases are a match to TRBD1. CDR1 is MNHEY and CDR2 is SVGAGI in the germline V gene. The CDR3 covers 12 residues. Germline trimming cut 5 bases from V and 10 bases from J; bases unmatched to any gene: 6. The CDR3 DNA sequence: TGTGCCAGCAGTCCCGGACAGGGGAGACAGTACTTC. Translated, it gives CASSPGQGRQYF.

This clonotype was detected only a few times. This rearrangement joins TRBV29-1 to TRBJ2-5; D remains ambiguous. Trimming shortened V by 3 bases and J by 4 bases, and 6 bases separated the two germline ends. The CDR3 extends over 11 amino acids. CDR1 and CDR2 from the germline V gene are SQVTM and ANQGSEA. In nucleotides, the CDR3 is TGCAGCGTTGACATAACAGAGACCCAGTACTTC. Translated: CSVDITETQYF.

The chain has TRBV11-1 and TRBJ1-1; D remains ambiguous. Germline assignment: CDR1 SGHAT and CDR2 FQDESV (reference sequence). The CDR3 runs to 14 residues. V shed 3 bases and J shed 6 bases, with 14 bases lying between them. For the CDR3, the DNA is TGTGCCAGCAGCTTCGGTTCCGAGTCTTCTGAAGCTTTCTTT. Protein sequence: CASSFGSESSEAFF.